This T cell receptor beta chain appears in the sequencing data of a study of blood T cells in healthy people across ages. With a J-beta primer mix and a sample-barcoded 5' primer, a second PCR ran 7 to 11 cycles. Each cDNA molecule was tagged by a template-switch adaptor with 12 random nucleotides. One entry per CDR3 protein, called by TCRdb with MiXCR from the 5' RACE reads. Altogether about 1.8 million distinct CDR3 sequences are present, around half being singletons, with the ten largest covering roughly 2.1%. In the case of this clonotype: Its antigen is unknown.

Study-level findings and limits: In long-lived donors, naive CD4+ cell counts and diversity exceeded those of aged donors.

The specimen was blood. This TCR was sampled from a woman aged 40 to 50 in good health.

CDR3 in amino acids: CASSLRPNTGELFF. CDR3 sequence (DNA): TGTGCCAGCAGCCTTCGACCTAACACCGGGGAGCTGTTTTTT. The chain has TRBV7-9 and TRBJ2-2; D is undetermined. Trimming pared 5 bases from V and 2 bases from J, leaving 9 bases between. Germline lookup yields CDR1 SEHNR and CDR2 FQNEAQ (reference sequence). The CDR3 has 14 amino acids.